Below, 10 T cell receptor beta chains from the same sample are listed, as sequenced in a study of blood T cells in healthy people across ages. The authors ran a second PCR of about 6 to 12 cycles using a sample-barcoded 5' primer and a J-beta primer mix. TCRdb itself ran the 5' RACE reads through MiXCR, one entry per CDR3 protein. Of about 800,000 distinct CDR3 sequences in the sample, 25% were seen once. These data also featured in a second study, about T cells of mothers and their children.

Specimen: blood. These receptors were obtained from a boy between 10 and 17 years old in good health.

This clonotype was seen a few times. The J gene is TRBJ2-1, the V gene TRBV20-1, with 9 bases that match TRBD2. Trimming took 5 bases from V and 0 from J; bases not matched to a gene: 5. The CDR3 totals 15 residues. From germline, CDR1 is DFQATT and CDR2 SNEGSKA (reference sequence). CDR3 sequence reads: CSAHHSGGSYNEQFF. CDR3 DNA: TGCAGTGCTCATCATAGCGGGGGCTCCTACAATGAGCAGTTCTTC.

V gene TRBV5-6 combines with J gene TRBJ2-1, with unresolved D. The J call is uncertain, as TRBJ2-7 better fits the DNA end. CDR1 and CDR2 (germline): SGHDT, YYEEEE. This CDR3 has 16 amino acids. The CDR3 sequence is CASSLATGVLSYEQYF. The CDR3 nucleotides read TGTGCCAGCAGCTTGGCCACTGGGGTGCTTAGTTACGAGCAGTACTTC.

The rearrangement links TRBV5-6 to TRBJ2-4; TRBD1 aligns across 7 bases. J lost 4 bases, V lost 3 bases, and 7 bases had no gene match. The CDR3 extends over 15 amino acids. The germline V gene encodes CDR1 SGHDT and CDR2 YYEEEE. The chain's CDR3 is CASSSTRGLKNIQYF. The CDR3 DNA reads TGTGCCAGCAGCTCAACCAGGGGGTTGAAAAACATTCAGTACTTC.

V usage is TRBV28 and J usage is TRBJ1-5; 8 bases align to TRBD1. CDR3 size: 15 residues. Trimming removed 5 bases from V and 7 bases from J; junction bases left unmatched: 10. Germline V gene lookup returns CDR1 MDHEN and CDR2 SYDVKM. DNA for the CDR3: TGTGCCAGCAGTCCATCACAGGGGGTCGGGCAGCCCCAGCATTTT. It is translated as CASSPSQGVGQPQHF.

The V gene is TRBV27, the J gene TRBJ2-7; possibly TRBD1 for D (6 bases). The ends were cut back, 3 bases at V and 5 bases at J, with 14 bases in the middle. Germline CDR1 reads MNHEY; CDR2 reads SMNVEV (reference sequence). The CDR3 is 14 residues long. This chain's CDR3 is CASSFQGSNNEQYF. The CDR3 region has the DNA TGTGCCAGCAGTTTTCAGGGGAGTAATAACGAGCAGTACTTC.

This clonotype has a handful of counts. CDR3 nucleotides: TGTGCCAGCAGCTTGAATCGAGATACGCAGTATTTT. Its translation: CASSLNRDTQYF. This chain connects TRBV5-4 to TRBJ2-3; D is undetermined. The CDR3 length is 12 residues. V was trimmed by 1 base and J by 5 bases, leaving 5 bases between them. Germline V gene lookup returns CDR1 SGHNT and CDR2 YYREEE (reference sequence).

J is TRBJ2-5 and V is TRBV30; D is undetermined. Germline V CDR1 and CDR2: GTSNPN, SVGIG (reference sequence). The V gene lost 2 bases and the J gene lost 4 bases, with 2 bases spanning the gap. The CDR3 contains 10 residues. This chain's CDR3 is CAWSRETQYF. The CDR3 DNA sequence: TGTGCCTGGAGTAGAGAGACCCAGTACTTC. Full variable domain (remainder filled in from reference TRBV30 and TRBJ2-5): SQTIHQWPATLVQPVGSPLSLECTVEGTSNPNLYWYRQAAGRGLQLLFYSVGIGQISSEVPQNLSASRPQDRQFILSSKKLLLSDSGFYLCAWSRETQYFGPGTRLLVL.

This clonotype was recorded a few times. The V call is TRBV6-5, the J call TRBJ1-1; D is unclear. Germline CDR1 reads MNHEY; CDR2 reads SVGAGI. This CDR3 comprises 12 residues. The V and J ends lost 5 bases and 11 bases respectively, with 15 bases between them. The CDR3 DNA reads TGTGCCAGCAGTCCCTTTGGAGGGCTGGCTTTCTTT. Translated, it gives CASSPFGGLAFF.

CDR3 coding DNA: TGTGCCAGCAGCTTAAGACTAGCGGGGAAATTTAGTGAGCAGTTCTTC. Its translation: CASSLRLAGKFSEQFF. The genes are TRBV5-6 and TRBJ2-1; 11 nucleotides align to TRBD2. The length of the CDR3 is 16 residues. V dropped 2 bases and J dropped 9; count of bases not matched to a gene: 10. The germline CDR1 and CDR2 sequences are SGHDT and YYEEEE.

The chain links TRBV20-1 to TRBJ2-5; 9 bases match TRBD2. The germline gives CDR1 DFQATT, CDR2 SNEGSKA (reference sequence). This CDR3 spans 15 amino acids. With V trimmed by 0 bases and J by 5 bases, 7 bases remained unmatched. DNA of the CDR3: TGCAGTGCTAGAGATCTGCGGGAGGGCCGGGAGACCCAGTACTTC. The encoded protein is CSARDLREGRETQYF.